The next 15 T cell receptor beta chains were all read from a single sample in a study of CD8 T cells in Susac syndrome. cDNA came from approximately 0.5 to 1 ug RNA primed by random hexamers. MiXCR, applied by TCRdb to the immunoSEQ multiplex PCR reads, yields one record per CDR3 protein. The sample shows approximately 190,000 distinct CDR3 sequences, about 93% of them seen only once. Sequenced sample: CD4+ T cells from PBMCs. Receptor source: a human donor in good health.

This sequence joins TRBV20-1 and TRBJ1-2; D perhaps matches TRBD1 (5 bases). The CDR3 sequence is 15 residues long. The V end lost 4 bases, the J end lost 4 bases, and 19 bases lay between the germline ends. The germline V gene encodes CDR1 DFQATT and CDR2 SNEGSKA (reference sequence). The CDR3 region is CSATGEGRASYGYTF. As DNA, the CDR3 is TGCAGTGCTACGGGGGAGGGCAGGGCGAGCTATGGCTACACCTTC.

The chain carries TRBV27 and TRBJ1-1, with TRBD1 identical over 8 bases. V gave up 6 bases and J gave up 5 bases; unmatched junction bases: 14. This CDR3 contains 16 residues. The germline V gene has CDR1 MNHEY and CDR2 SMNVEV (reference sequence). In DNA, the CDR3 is TGTGCCAGCAGGCGACCTCAGGGGGCGGGAGGGACTGAAGCTTTCTTT. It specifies CASRRPQGAGGTEAFF.

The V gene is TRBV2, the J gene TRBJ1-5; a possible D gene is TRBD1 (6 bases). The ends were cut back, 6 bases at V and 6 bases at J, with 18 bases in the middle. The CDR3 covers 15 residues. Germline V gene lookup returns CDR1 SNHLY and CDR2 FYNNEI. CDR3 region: CASSVTGGGSQPQHF. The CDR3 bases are TGTGCCAGCAGCGTGACAGGCGGGGGGAGTCAGCCCCAGCATTTT.

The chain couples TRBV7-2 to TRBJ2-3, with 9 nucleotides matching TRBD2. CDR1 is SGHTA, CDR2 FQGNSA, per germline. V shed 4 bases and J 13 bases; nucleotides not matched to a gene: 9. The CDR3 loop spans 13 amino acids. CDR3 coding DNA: TGTGCCAGCAGCTGGACCAGCGGGGGGATGGAGTATTTT. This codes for CASSWTSGGMEYF.

The CDR3 coding sequence is TGCAGTGCTGTCCGGGACAGGGACCAAGAGACCCAGTACTTC. Translated: CSAVRDRDQETQYF. The chain combines TRBV20-1 with TRBJ2-5, with TRBD1 matching 9 bases. The CDR3 contains 14 residues. Germline-derived CDR1 and CDR2 are DFQATT and SNEGSKA (reference sequence). V shed 5 bases, J shed 0 bases, and the junction held 4 bases outside the gene matches.

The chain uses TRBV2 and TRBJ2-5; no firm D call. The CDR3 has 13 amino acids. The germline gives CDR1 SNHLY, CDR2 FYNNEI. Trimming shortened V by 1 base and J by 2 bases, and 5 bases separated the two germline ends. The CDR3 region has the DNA TGTGCCAGCAGTGAAGTCATTCAAGAGACCCAGTACTTC. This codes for CASSEVIQETQYF.

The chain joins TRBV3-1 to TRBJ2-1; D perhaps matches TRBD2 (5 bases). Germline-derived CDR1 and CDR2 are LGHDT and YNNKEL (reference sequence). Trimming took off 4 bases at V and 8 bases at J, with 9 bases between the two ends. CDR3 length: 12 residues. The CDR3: CASSRTRDEQFF. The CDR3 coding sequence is TGTGCCAGCAGCCGAACTAGGGATGAGCAGTTCTTC.

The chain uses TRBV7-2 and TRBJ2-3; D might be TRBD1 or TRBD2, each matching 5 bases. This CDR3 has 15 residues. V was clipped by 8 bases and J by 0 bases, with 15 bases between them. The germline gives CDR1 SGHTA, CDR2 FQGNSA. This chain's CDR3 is CASRQEGPSTDTQYF. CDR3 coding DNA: TGTGCCAGCCGGCAAGAGGGGCCTAGCACAGATACGCAGTATTTT.

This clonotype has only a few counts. In DNA form, the CDR3 reads TGTGCCAGCAGCCAAACTGGAGATACGCAGTATTTT. Amino acid sequence: CASSQTGDTQYF. The chain joins TRBV9 to TRBJ2-3; D call uncertain. Germline loops: CDR1 SGDLS, CDR2 YYNGEE. V was cut by 4 bases and J by 5 bases, with 8 bases left in between. The length of the CDR3 is 12 residues. The entire variable domain, with the rest obtained from reference TRBV9 and TRBJ2-3, is as follows: DSGVTQTPKHLITATGQRVTLRCSPRSGDLSVYWYQQSLDQGLQFLIQYYNGEERAKGNILERFSAQQFPDLHSELNLSSLELGDSALYFCASSQTGDTQYFGPGTRLTVL.

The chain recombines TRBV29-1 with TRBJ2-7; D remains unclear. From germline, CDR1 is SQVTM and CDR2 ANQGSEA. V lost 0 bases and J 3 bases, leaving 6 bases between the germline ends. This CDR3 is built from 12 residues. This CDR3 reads CSVEDTYYEQYF. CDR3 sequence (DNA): TGCAGCGTTGAAGACACCTACTACGAGCAGTACTTC.

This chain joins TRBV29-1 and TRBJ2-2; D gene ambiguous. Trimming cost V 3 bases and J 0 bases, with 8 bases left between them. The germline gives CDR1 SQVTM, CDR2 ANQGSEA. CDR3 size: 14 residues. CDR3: CSVEEGPNTGELFF. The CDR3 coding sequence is TGCAGCGTTGAGGAAGGACCGAACACCGGGGAGCTGTTTTTT.

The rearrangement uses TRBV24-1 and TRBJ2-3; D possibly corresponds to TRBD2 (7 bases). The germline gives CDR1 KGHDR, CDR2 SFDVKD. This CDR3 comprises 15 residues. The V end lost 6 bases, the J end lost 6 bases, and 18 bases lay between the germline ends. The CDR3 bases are TGTGCCACCAGTTTCCGCGGGGGCCCGCGCGATACGCAGTATTTT. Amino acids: CATSFRGGPRDTQYF.

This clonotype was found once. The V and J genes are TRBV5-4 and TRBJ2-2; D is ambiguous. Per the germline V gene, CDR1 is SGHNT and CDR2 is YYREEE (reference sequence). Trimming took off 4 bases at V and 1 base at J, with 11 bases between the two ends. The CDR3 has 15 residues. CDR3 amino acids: CASSPLGRNTGELFF. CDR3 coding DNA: TGTGCCAGCAGCCCCCTCGGGCGGAACACCGGGGAGCTGTTTTTT.

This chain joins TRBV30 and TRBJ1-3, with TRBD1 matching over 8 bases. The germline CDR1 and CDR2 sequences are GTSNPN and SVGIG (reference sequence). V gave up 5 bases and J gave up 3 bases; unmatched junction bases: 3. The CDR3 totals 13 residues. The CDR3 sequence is CAWDRGRGNTIYF. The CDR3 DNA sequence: TGTGCCTGGGACAGGGGACGTGGAAACACCATATATTTT.

The CDR3 protein is CASSVTSGGTVRPYNEQFF. The CDR3 bases are TGCGCCAGCAGCGTAACTAGCGGGGGGACGGTCCGCCCCTACAATGAGCAGTTCTTC. The chain recombines TRBV5-1 with TRBJ2-1; 12 nucleotides align to TRBD2. The V segment lost 4 bases and the J segment 2 bases; nucleotides outside the gene matches: 13. Germline values: CDR1 SGHRS, CDR2 YFSETQ. The CDR3 runs 19 residues.